Following are 30 T cell receptor beta chains from one sample sequenced in a study of blood T cell repertoires in COVID-19. The assay was immunoSEQ multiplex PCR, and TCRdb's table has in-frame clones only and misses some. The data contain over 95,000 clones, around 89% of them singletons. The sample comprised peripheral blood. Source of these receptors: a woman aged 45-65 years with acute or convalescent COVID-19.

V gene TRBV10-3 combines with J gene TRBJ2-2; TRBD1 agrees at 7 bases. With V trimmed by 6 bases and J by 8 bases, 12 bases remained unmatched. The CDR3 runs 15 residues. Germline-derived CDR1 and CDR2 are ENHRY and SYGVKD. The CDR3 region has the DNA TGTGCCATCAGAGGGGACAGACTAACGGGTGGGGAGCTGTTTTTT. As protein: CAIRGDRLTGGELFF.

V and J are TRBV5-4 and TRBJ1-6; 10 positions match TRBD1. Trimming cost V 4 bases and J 10 bases; bases outside gene matches: 2. The CDR3 is made up of 13 amino acids. CDR1 and CDR2 from the germline V gene are SGHNT and YYREEE (reference sequence). The chain's CDR3 is CASSGTGESPLHF. The CDR3 DNA reads as TGTGCCAGCAGCGGGACAGGGGAATCACCCCTCCACTTT.

The V gene is TRBV7-8, the J gene TRBJ2-3; 9 positions match TRBD2. Trimming took 6 bases from V and 0 from J; bases not matched to a gene: 4. The CDR3 is 15 amino acids. Germline CDR1 and CDR2: SGHVS and FQNEAQ. CDR3 sequence: CASRPTSGSTDTQYF. The DNA for the CDR3 is TGTGCCAGCAGACCCACTAGCGGGAGCACAGATACGCAGTATTTT. Together with reference TRBV7-8 and TRBJ2-3, the CDR3 gives the full variable domain: GAGVSQSPRYKVAKRGQDVALRCDPISGHVSLFWYQQALGQGPEFLTYFQNEAQLDKSGLPSDRFFAERPEGSVSTLKIQRTQQEDSAVYLCASRPTSGSTDTQYFGPGTRLTVL.

To note about this clone: In the same sample, other DNA sequences code for this CDR3. The V and J genes are TRBV6-2 or TRBV6-3 and TRBJ2-2; no clear D. Germline lookup yields CDR1 MNHEY and CDR2 SVGEGT. The CDR3 length is 13 residues. V lost 4 bases to trimming and J lost 3 bases, with 6 bases between them. CDR3 nucleotide sequence: TGTGCCAGCAGTTTAGAGTACACCGGGGAGCTGTTTTTT. Protein sequence: CASSLEYTGELFF.

The chain carries TRBV9 and TRBJ1-1; tentatively, D is TRBD1 (6 bases). Germline values: CDR1 SGDLS, CDR2 YYNGEE. The germline V and J ends were trimmed by 4 bases and 5 bases, with 18 bases remaining between them. CDR3 length: 15 amino acids. The CDR3 DNA follows: TGTGCCAGCAGCCCCGCCGTTGGGGGCAGGACTGAAGCTTTCTTT. Translated: CASSPAVGGRTEAFF.

This sequence joins TRBV30 and TRBJ1-6; 7 bases are a match to TRBD1. Unmatched junction bases numbered 8, after V lost 3 bases and J lost 6 bases. The CDR3 has 15 amino acids. Germline-derived CDR1 and CDR2 are GTSNPN and SVGIG (reference sequence). The chain's CDR3 is CAWRTVGTVNSPLHF. In nucleotides, the CDR3 is TGTGCCTGGAGGACCGTCGGGACAGTTAATTCACCCCTCCACTTT.

V is TRBV30 and J is TRBJ1-1; D may be TRBD1 (6 bases). This CDR3 contains 12 residues. The V and J ends lost 3 bases and 5 bases respectively, with 10 bases between them. Germline V CDR1 and CDR2: GTSNPN, SVGIG (reference sequence). The CDR3: CAWSLTGTEAFF. The CDR3 bases are TGTGCCTGGAGCCTAACAGGGACTGAAGCTTTCTTT.

The chain recombines TRBV18 with TRBJ1-6, with 9 bases matching TRBD1. Germline CDR1 reads KGHSH; CDR2 reads LQKENI. The CDR3 consists of 16 residues. V gave up 8 bases and J gave up 5 bases; unmatched junction bases: 10. This chain's CDR3 is CASATSGTGNNSPLHF. The CDR3 DNA reads as TGTGCCAGCGCCACCTCCGGGACAGGGAATAATTCACCCCTCCACTTT.

This clone was seen once. V usage is TRBV5-1 and J usage is TRBJ2-7; 10 bases fit TRBD2. This CDR3 spans 15 amino acids. CDR1 SGHRS and CDR2 YFSETQ come from the germline V gene. V trimming: 6 bases; J trimming: 1 base; junction bases outside the gene matches: 7. This CDR3 is CASKIRTSGSYEQYF. CDR3 coding DNA: TGCGCCAGCAAAATACGGACTAGCGGTTCCTACGAGCAGTACTTC.

The chain joins TRBV29-1 to TRBJ2-5, with D perhaps TRBD2 (7 bases). CDR3 length equals 12 residues. The germline CDR1 and CDR2 sequences are SQVTM and ANQGSEA. Trimming took off 7 bases at V and 5 bases at J, with 14 bases between the two ends. The CDR3 DNA sequence: TGCAGCGCAAAAGGGGGGGGTGAGACCCAGTACTTC. This encodes CSAKGGGETQYF.

The V call is TRBV28, the J call TRBJ2-1; 7 positions match TRBD2. Germline CDR1 MDHEN, CDR2 SYDVKM. Trimming cost V 5 bases and J 0 bases; bases outside gene matches: 7. The CDR3 totals 16 residues. CDR3 sequence reads: CASSPSGESSYNEQFF. CDR3 in DNA: TGTGCCAGCAGTCCCAGCGGGGAAAGCTCCTACAATGAGCAGTTCTTC. The whole variable domain, filled in from reference TRBV28 and TRBJ2-1, reads DVKVTQSSRYLVKRTGEKVFLECVQDMDHENMFWYRQDPGLGLRLIYFSYDVKMKEKGDIPEGYSVSREKKERFSLILESASTNQTSMYLCASSPSGESSYNEQFFGPGTRLTVL.

V is TRBV12-3 or TRBV12-4 and J is TRBJ1-5; D unclear. V was clipped by 7 bases and J by 2 bases, with 9 bases between them. There are 13 residues in the CDR3. Here the CDR3 reads CASTLRGNQPQHF. For the CDR3, the DNA is TGTGCCAGCACCCTGAGGGGCAATCAGCCCCAGCATTTT.

This clone was detected once. The J gene is TRBJ1-1, the V gene TRBV7-7; tentative D call: TRBD1 (6 bases). The CDR3 spans 15 residues. Trimming removed 5 bases at V and 5 bases at J, with 18 bases between. The germline V gene has CDR1 SSHAT and CDR2 FNYEAQ (reference sequence). CDR3 amino acids: CASSPTGLEDTEAFF. The CDR3 bases are TGTGCCAGCAGCCCAACAGGGTTAGAAGATACTGAAGCTTTCTTT. Full variable domain (rest looked up from reference TRBV7-7 and TRBJ1-1): GAGVSQSPRYKVTKRGQDVTLRCDPISSHATLYWYQQALGQGPEFLTYFNYEAQPDKSGLPSDRFSAERPEGSISTLTIQRTEQRDSAMYRCASSPTGLEDTEAFFGQGTRLTVV.

V gene TRBV27 combines with J gene TRBJ2-7; 10 bases align to TRBD2. The germline V gene encodes CDR1 MNHEY and CDR2 SMNVEV (reference sequence). The CDR3 has 15 amino acids. Germline trimming cut 5 bases from V and 4 bases from J; bases unmatched to any gene: 8. The CDR3 nucleotides read TGTGCCAGCAGTCCACCCCCTAGCGGGAGATACGAGCAGTACTTC. This gives the protein CASSPPPSGRYEQYF.

The V gene is TRBV5-1, the J gene TRBJ1-2, with D maybe TRBD1 (5 bases). CDR1 and CDR2 (germline): SGHRS, YFSETQ. Trimming left V 3 bases short and J 0 bases short, with 15 bases between. The CDR3 is 16 amino acids. CDR3 amino acids: CASSSGLIPSNYGYTF. The CDR3 region has the DNA TGCGCCAGCAGCTCAGGGTTAATACCTTCTAACTATGGCTACACCTTC.

The rearrangement uses TRBV28 and TRBJ2-7; TRBD2 aligns across 9 bases. V shed 2 bases, J shed 3 bases, and the junction held 5 bases outside the gene matches. Germline V lookup: CDR1 MDHEN, CDR2 SYDVKM. The CDR3 contains 15 residues. The CDR3 protein is CASSLGSGGYYEQYF. CDR3 coding DNA: TGTGCCAGCAGTTTAGGTAGCGGGGGCTACTACGAGCAGTACTTC.

The gene calls are TRBV19 and TRBJ1-1; TRBD1 matches 9 bases. The ends lost 11 bases at V and 5 bases at J; junction bases unmatched: 6. CDR1 is LNHDA, CDR2 SQIVND, per germline (reference sequence). The CDR3 runs to 12 residues. The CDR3 region has the DNA TGTGCCTCCCAAGACAGGGGGACTGAAGCTTTCTTT. As protein: CASQDRGTEAFF. Based on the CDR3 plus reference TRBV19 and TRBJ1-1, the full variable domain is DGGITQSPKYLFRKEGQNVTLSCEQNLNHDAMYWYRQDPGQGLRLIYYSQIVNDFQKGDIAEGYSVSREKKESFPLTVTSAQKNPTAFYLCASQDRGTEAFFGQGTRLTVV.

This chain connects TRBV10-3 to TRBJ2-1, with a tentative D call TRBD1 (6 bases). Trimming removed 0 bases from V and 4 bases from J, with 19 bases in between. The CDR3 runs 18 residues. Germline CDR1 and CDR2: ENHRY and SYGVKD. CDR3 amino acids: CAISESTRGGGRYNEQFF. The CDR3 DNA reads TGTGCCATCAGTGAGTCGACTCGAGGGGGTGGGCGGTACAATGAGCAGTTCTTC.

This chain connects TRBV6-2 or TRBV6-3 to TRBJ2-1, with D possibly matching TRBD2 (5 bases). The CDR3 is 16 amino acids. V dropped 2 bases and J dropped 0 bases, with 11 bases sitting between them. The germline gives CDR1 MNHEY, CDR2 SVGEGT. CDR3 DNA: TGTGCCAGCAGTTACCCCGGACTCCACTCCTACAATGAGCAGTTCTTC. This gives the protein CASSYPGLHSYNEQFF.

The rearrangement uses TRBV5-4 and TRBJ1-1; D is undetermined. The germline V gene encodes CDR1 SGHNT and CDR2 YYREEE (reference sequence). V lost 4 bases and J 5 bases, leaving 12 bases between the germline ends. This CDR3 is 13 amino acids long. CDR3: CASSPDGRTEAFF. The CDR3 DNA sequence: TGTGCCAGCAGCCCCGATGGCAGGACTGAAGCTTTCTTT.

The chain uses TRBV6-2 or TRBV6-3 and TRBJ2-1, with 11 bases that match TRBD2. CDR1 MNHEY and CDR2 SVGEGT come from the germline V gene. This CDR3 contains 17 residues. The trim removed 0 bases at V and 6 bases at J, leaving 7 bases unmatched. The DNA of the CDR3 is TGTGCCAGCAGTTACTCCACACTAGCGGGAGAAGTCAATGAGCAGTTCTTC. Its translation is CASSYSTLAGEVNEQFF.

The chain links TRBV6-1 to TRBJ2-2; weak D call: TRBD1 (5 bases). V was pared by 2 bases and J by 7 bases, with 14 bases between. Germline V gene data show CDR1 as MNHNS and CDR2 as SASEGT. CDR3 length: 15 amino acids. The CDR3 bases are TGTGCCAGCAGTGAACTCAGGGAAGTGATCGGGGAGCTGTTTTTT. Translation: CASSELREVIGELFF.

V is TRBV7-5 and J is TRBJ1-1; the table's TRBD1 call for D was not verified on the DNA. TRBV7-5 is annotated as a pseudogene. The CDR3 is 15 residues long. The CDR3: CVRSTRDRGDTEAFF. Written as DNA, the CDR3 is TGTGTCAGAAGCACCCGGGACAGGGGAGACACTGAAGCTTTCTTT.

V usage is TRBV29-1 and J usage is TRBJ2-3; 12 bases fit TRBD2. Trimming at V came to 1 base and at J to 6 bases, leaving 5 bases not matched to a gene. The CDR3 covers 15 residues. Germline values: CDR1 SQVTM, CDR2 ANQGSEA. CDR3 in amino acids: CSVEGGLAGGDTQYF. The CDR3 coding sequence is TGCAGCGTTGAAGGGGGACTAGCGGGTGGGGATACGCAGTATTTT.

This clone has only one observation. The genes are TRBV19 and TRBJ2-1; 7 nucleotides align to TRBD2. The V gene's germline CDR1 is LNHDA and CDR2 SQIVND (reference sequence). V was pared by 2 bases and J by 2 bases, with 6 bases of the junction left unmatched. The CDR3 extends over 16 amino acids. CDR3 coding DNA: TGTGCCAGTAGTATAATGAGCCGGGGGGCCTACAATGAGCAGTTCTTC. Translating it yields CASSIMSRGAYNEQFF.

The rearrangement joins TRBV18 to TRBJ1-6; TRBD1 matches at 8 bases. Germline CDR1 is KGHSH and CDR2 is LQKENI. V shed 6 bases and J 5 bases; nucleotides not matched to a gene: 6. The CDR3 has 15 amino acids. The CDR3 coding sequence is TGTGCCAGCTCGCTTGGACAGGGCAATAATTCACCCCTCCACTTT. This translates into CASSLGQGNNSPLHF. Full variable domain (remainder filled in from reference TRBV18 and TRBJ1-6): NAGVMQNPRHLVRRRGQEARLRCSPMKGHSHVYWYRQLPEEGLKFMVYLQKENIIDESGMPKERFSAEFPKEGPSILRIQQVVRGDSAAYFCASSLGQGNNSPLHFGNGTRLTVT.

This chain joins TRBV27 and TRBJ1-2, with TRBD1 identical over 8 bases. Unmatched junction bases numbered 4, after V lost 2 bases and J lost 5 bases. In germline, CDR1 is MNHEY, CDR2 SMNVEV (reference sequence). CDR3 length equals 14 residues. CDR3 residues: CASSLQRQGYGYTF. CDR3 in DNA: TGTGCCAGCAGTTTACAGCGACAGGGGTATGGCTACACCTTC.

As to this clone: At one boundary the junction diverges from the germline segment, which might be a read error. CDR3 DNA: TGTGCCAGCACCTTGGCTTTGAACACTGAAGCTTTCTTT. It is translated as CASTLALNTEAFF. V is TRBV5-8 and J is TRBJ1-1, with D hard to call. CDR3 length: 13 amino acids. In germline, CDR1 is SGHTS, CDR2 YDEGEE.

Here the CDR3 reads CASSLRQGQETQYF. The CDR3 DNA reads as TGTGCCAGCAGTCTAAGACAGGGCCAAGAGACCCAGTACTTC. The chain couples TRBV6-6 to TRBJ2-5; 7 bases are shared with TRBD1. CDR1 MNHNY and CDR2 SVGAGI come from the germline V gene (reference sequence). The V gene end was trimmed by 5 bases and the J gene end by 1 base; junction bases not matched to a gene: 4. This CDR3 has 14 amino acids.

J is TRBJ2-5 and V is TRBV12-3 or TRBV12-4; TRBD1 agrees at 9 bases. The ends lost 5 bases at V and 5 bases at J; junction bases unmatched: 3. This CDR3 spans 13 amino acids. In DNA form, the CDR3 reads TGTGCCAGCAGTACAGGGGGCTACGAGACCCAGTACTTC. This sequence encodes CASSTGGYETQYF.